This T cell receptor beta chain is from a study of regulatory T cells in long-lasting Graves disease. Points from the study as a whole: Persistent patients shared 2,500 to 3,000 public clonotypes among themselves. Newly diagnosed patients shared fewer, at some 900.

Per the germline V gene, CDR1 is LGHDT and CDR2 is YNNKEL (reference sequence). CDR3 length: 15 amino acids. V shed 6 bases and J shed 5 bases, with 20 bases lying between them. In building TCR beta libraries, iRepertoire HTBI primers were used together with Arm-PCR of CDR3 regions. Using its own MiXCR run on the multiplex PCR reads, TCRdb lists one record per CDR3 protein. Of about 300,000 distinct CDR3 sequences in the sample, 18% are singletons; the top ten hold about 38%. With regard to this clonotype: Its cognate antigen is unknown. This may be a read error, as it is one base from a much larger clone.

Documented time point: newly diagnosed GD, antithyroid drugs for less than 3 months. From RNA extracted from PBMCs, the TCR library was made. Those enrolled as patients came out of an endocrinology department in Xi'an, China. The sequence was collected from a female donor with Graves disease. The chain combines TRBV3-1 with TRBJ2-7, with D perhaps TRBD1 (5 bases). This sample comprised peripheral blood mononuclear cells (PBMCs), obtained at new diagnosis, from a patient treated with antithyroid drugs. Here the CDR3 reads CASRPTRQPPNEQYF. In DNA, the CDR3 is TGTGCCAGCAGACCGACGCGACAGCCGCCTAACGAGCAGTACTTC.